Presented here are 20 T cell receptor beta chains from one specimen sequenced in a study of regulatory T cells in long-lasting Graves disease. Time point denoted: newly diagnosed GD, antithyroid drugs for less than 3 months. PBMC-derived RNA was used for the TCR library. Relying on iRepertoire HTBI primers and Arm-PCR of CDR3 regions, the team built TCR beta libraries. In TCRdb, the multiplex PCR reads were re-called with MiXCR into one record per CDR3 protein. The sample lists about 360,000 distinct CDR3 sequences; roughly 16% were seen once. These records were also assigned to another study, of T cells in Graves' hyperthyroidism and ophthalmopathy.

The sequencing used peripheral blood mononuclear cells (PBMCs), collected at new diagnosis, from a patient treated with antithyroid drugs. These receptors originate from a woman younger than 30 with Graves disease.

V gene TRBV5-4 combines with J gene TRBJ2-1; TRBD2 agrees at 12 bases. This CDR3 has 15 amino acids. Germline V gene sequence: CDR1 SGHNT, CDR2 YYREEE (reference sequence). Losses at the gene ends were 4 bases for V and 6 bases for J; bases not matched to a gene: 5. CDR3 in amino acids: CASSLAGGPPNEQFF. The CDR3 nucleotides are TGTGCCAGCAGCCTAGCGGGAGGGCCCCCCAATGAGCAGTTCTTC.

This clonotype was counted ten times or more. This chain uses TRBV10-3 with TRBJ2-5; tentative D call: TRBD2 (5 bases). The V end was cut by 3 bases, the J end by 5 bases, with 13 bases between. From germline, CDR1 is ENHRY and CDR2 SYGVKD. The CDR3 contains 14 residues. CDR3 region: CAISEASPGETQYF. DNA of the CDR3: TGTGCCATCAGTGAAGCTTCACCGGGGGAGACCCAGTACTTC.

The genes are TRBV19 and TRBJ1-1, with a possible D match to TRBD1 (6 bases). V lost 7 bases and J lost 3, with 18 bases in between. Germline V gives CDR1 LNHDA, CDR2 SQIVND (reference sequence). This CDR3 is built from 15 residues. The CDR3: CASTAMTGGDTEAFF. In DNA form, the CDR3 reads TGTGCCAGTACCGCCATGACAGGCGGGGACACTGAAGCTTTCTTT. Variable domain in full (rest from reference TRBV19 and TRBJ1-1): DGGITQSPKYLFRKEGQNVTLSCEQNLNHDAMYWYRQDPGQGLRLIYYSQIVNDFQKGDIAEGYSVSREKKESFPLTVTSAQKNPTAFYLCASTAMTGGDTEAFFGQGTRLTVV.

This clonotype was counted at least ten times. The CDR3 coding sequence is TGTGCCAGCAGCCAAGTTTTAATGCTAGCGGGGGACCAAGAGACCCAGTACTTC. Its translation: CASSQVLMLAGDQETQYF. The rearrangement joins TRBV3-1 to TRBJ2-5, with 10 bases fitting TRBD2. Germline CDR1 LGHDT, CDR2 YNNKEL (reference sequence). V dropped 1 base and J dropped 0; count of bases not matched to a gene: 8. The CDR3 runs to 18 residues.

This clonotype occurred a few times. J is TRBJ2-1 and V is TRBV4-1; D gene uncertain. The CDR3 is 16 residues long. V lost 3 bases and J lost 4, with 16 bases in between. Germline CDR1 reads MGHRA; CDR2 reads YSYEKL. Here the CDR3 reads CASSHGRVTFYNEQFF. The CDR3 bases are TGCGCCAGCAGCCACGGTAGGGTGACATTTTACAATGAGCAGTTCTTC.

This clonotype was detected many times. The rearrangement links TRBV5-1 to TRBJ2-7; 8 bases map to TRBD1. V lost 4 bases, J lost 2 bases, and 20 bases stayed unmatched. This CDR3 spans 19 amino acids. Germline loops: CDR1 SGHRS, CDR2 YFSETQ. CDR3 nucleotides: TGCGCCAGCAGCCCCAATATCGGACAGGGTTTTTTAGTTACCTACGAGCAGTACTTC. It translates to CASSPNIGQGFLVTYEQYF.

Concerning this clonotype itself: A clone one base away is much larger, so this may be a read error. The V gene is TRBV6-2 or TRBV6-3, the J gene TRBJ1-1; D unresolved. Germline V gene lookup returns CDR1 MNHEY and CDR2 SVGEGT. The CDR3 spans 13 residues. DNA of the CDR3: TGTGCCAGCAGTTACTCGGTCACCACTGAATCTTTCTTT. Its translation: CASSYSVTTESFF.

This clonotype was seen a few times. V gene TRBV27 combines with J gene TRBJ2-1; the match to TRBD2 covers 7 bases. V shed 9 bases and J 0 bases; nucleotides not matched to a gene: 8. This CDR3 region has 15 residues. Per germline, CDR1 MNHEY and CDR2 SMNVEV (reference sequence). The CDR3 sequence: CASRGGISSYNEQFF. CDR3 DNA: TGTGCCAGTCGGGGAGGGATCAGCTCCTACAATGAGCAGTTCTTC.

J is TRBJ2-1 and V is TRBV10-3; D gene uncertain. This CDR3 is built from 12 residues. Germline lookup yields CDR1 ENHRY and CDR2 SYGVKD. Trimming shortened V by 0 bases and J by 7 bases, and 4 bases separated the two germline ends. As DNA, the CDR3 is TGTGCCATCAGTGAGTCAGAGAATGAGCAGTTCTTC. This translates into CAISESENEQFF.

This clonotype was detected many times. The gene calls are TRBV9 and TRBJ1-5; D perhaps matches TRBD1 (6 bases). The CDR3 contains 14 residues. Germline V gives CDR1 SGDLS, CDR2 YYNGEE. V was cut by 3 bases and J by 6 bases, with 13 bases left in between. In DNA form, the CDR3 reads TGTGCCAGCAGCGAGGGGGGGCCTGGTCAGCCCCAGCATTTT. Residues: CASSEGGPGQPQHF.

In this sample, this clonotype turned up many times. The chain combines TRBV30 with TRBJ2-1; 8 bases align to TRBD2. With 4 bases clipped from V and 0 bases from J, the junction kept 5 bases outside the gene matches. The CDR3 runs 15 residues. Germline V gene lookup returns CDR1 GTSNPN and CDR2 SVGIG (reference sequence). The CDR3 nucleotides read TGTGCCTGGACCTCACTAGCGGTCTCCTACAATGAGCAGTTCTTC. It is translated as CAWTSLAVSYNEQFF.

This sequence joins TRBV5-4 and TRBJ1-2; D is ambiguous. Trimming left V 0 bases short and J 14 bases short, with 14 bases between. CDR1 and CDR2 from the germline V gene are SGHNT and YYREEE (reference sequence). This CDR3 is 12 amino acids long. The DNA of the CDR3 is TGTGCCAGCAGCTTGGGGGGAGTTGGGCCGACCTTC. This encodes CASSLGGVGPTF.

This rearrangement joins TRBV4-1 to TRBJ2-7; unclear D gene. The CDR3 loop spans 13 amino acids. The V end lost 0 bases, the J end lost 4 bases, and 7 bases lay between the germline ends. Germline V gene lookup returns CDR1 MGHRA and CDR2 YSYEKL. The CDR3 is CASSQDQGYEQYF. CDR3 DNA: TGCGCCAGCAGCCAAGATCAAGGTTACGAGCAGTACTTC.

Only a few counts were recorded for this clonotype. V and J are TRBV28 and TRBJ2-7, with TRBD1 identical over 9 bases. V lost 4 bases, J lost 3 bases, and 4 bases stayed unmatched. Germline-derived CDR1 and CDR2 are MDHEN and SYDVKM. The CDR3 consists of 14 residues. The CDR3 DNA follows: TGTGCCAGCAGTTCCCCGGGACAGGGCTACGAGCAGTACTTC. It yields the protein CASSSPGQGYEQYF.

This chain connects TRBV6-9 to TRBJ1-2; maybe TRBD1 (6 bases). The germline V gene encodes CDR1 MNHGY and CDR2 SVAAGI. The CDR3 has 15 residues. Between the trimmed V and J ends, which lost 3 bases and 3 bases, there was a span of 14 bases. In nucleotides, the CDR3 is TGTGCCAGCAGTTACTACAGGGATGCGTACTATGGCTACACCTTC. This codes for CASSYYRDAYYGYTF.

This clonotype has a single count. The CDR3 does not close with the conserved phenylalanine or tryptophan, likely indicating a read error. The J gene is TRBJ2-7, the V gene TRBV6-1, with 11 bases aligning to TRBD2. Germline assignment: CDR1 MNHNS and CDR2 SASEGT. V was pared by 5 bases and J by 0 bases, with 0 bases of the junction left unmatched. The CDR3 consists of 14 residues. The CDR3 protein is CASSTSGGSYEQYL. For the CDR3, the DNA is TGTGCCAGCAGTACTAGCGGGGGCTCCTACGAGCAGTACCTC.

Many counts were recorded for this clonotype. The rearrangement joins TRBV3-1 to TRBJ2-3, with 7 bases identical to TRBD2. J gave up 4 bases and V 3 bases, and 4 bases lay outside the gene matches. Germline assignment: CDR1 LGHDT and CDR2 YNNKEL (reference sequence). CDR3 length: 14 residues. Here the CDR3 reads CASSHPTSADTQYF. The CDR3 nucleotides are TGTGCCAGCAGCCATCCCACTAGCGCAGATACGCAGTATTTT.

This clonotype was observed a few times. The J gene is TRBJ1-2, the V gene TRBV12-3 or TRBV12-4; a possible D gene is TRBD1 (6 bases). Trimming shortened V by 3 bases and J by 8 bases, and 22 bases separated the two germline ends. The CDR3 extends over 16 amino acids. CDR3 nucleotide sequence: TGTGCCAGCAGTTTGGGTACACAGGGCCCCCCGAGGGGCTACACCTTC. Its translation: CASSLGTQGPPRGYTF.

This clonotype has a handful of counts. One base away lies a much larger clone, so this may be a sequencing read error. The rearrangement joins TRBV3-1 to TRBJ1-5; D remains unclear. CDR1 and CDR2 (germline): LGHDT, YNNKEL (reference sequence). There are 16 residues in the CDR3. The V gene lost 0 bases and the J gene lost 7 bases, with 16 bases spanning the gap. CDR3 coding DNA: TGTGCCAGCAGCCAAGACGGTGGTACAAGGAGACAGCCCCAGCATTTT. This encodes CASSQDGGTRRQPQHF.

This clonotype has at least ten counts. The chain has TRBV12-3 or TRBV12-4 and TRBJ2-7; unclear D gene. The V gene lost 6 bases and the J gene lost 0 bases, with 9 bases spanning the gap. This CDR3 spans 13 amino acids. The DNA of the CDR3 is TGTGCCAGCAGGATCGACGGCTCCTACGAGCAGTACTTC. Amino acid sequence: CASRIDGSYEQYF.